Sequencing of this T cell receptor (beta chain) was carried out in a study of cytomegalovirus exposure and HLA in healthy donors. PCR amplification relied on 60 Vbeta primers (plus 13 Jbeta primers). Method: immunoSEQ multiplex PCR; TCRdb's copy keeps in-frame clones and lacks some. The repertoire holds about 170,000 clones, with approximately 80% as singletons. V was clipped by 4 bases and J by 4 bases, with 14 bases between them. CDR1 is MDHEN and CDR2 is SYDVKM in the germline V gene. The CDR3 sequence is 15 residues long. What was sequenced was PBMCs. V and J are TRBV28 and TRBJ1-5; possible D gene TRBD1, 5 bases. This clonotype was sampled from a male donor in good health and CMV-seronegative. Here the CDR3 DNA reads TGTGCCAGCAGTTCTGGGGGGTTCGAGAATCAGCCCCAGCATTTT. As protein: CASSSGGFENQPQHF.